This is a list of T cell receptor beta chains from one sample in a study of Ad26.COV2.S vaccination and SARS-CoV-2 variants. Sequencing used immunoSEQ multiplex PCR; TCRdb keeps in-frame clones, though not all of them. The repertoire holds around 400,000 clones, 80% to 90% seen once, with around 7% in the top ten. The specimen comprised peripheral blood, sampled in a trial of Ad26.COV2.S vaccine versus placebo. These receptors all come from a person between 18 and 59 years old who received the Ad26.COV2.S COVID-19 vaccine or a placebo. The conserved cysteine and the conserved F or W are not part of the CDR3 here. The order of the fields is CDR3 protein, V gene, clone size, CDR3 length. Clone size, where shown, is once, few, many, or a class for clones that have expanded.

ASSPKGAGNTIY TRBV5-1 NA 12
ASRGQGGTDTQY TRBV19 NA 12
ASSITGDQPQH TRBV19 few 11
ASSEGGGVYEQY TRBV14 NA 12
ASSNRDLANYGYT TRBV11-2 NA 13
ASSLGGAGANVLT TRBV5-4 NA 13
ASSPRLNSGNTIY TRBV16 NA 13
ASSSQGTTEAF TRBV7-3 NA 11
ASSGRGGAGETQY TRBV19 NA 13
ASSSDSSYNEQF TRBV11-2 NA 12
ASSEKMNTEAF TRBV9 NA 11
ASSPAFGDYSNTEAF TRBV27 NA 15
ASSYSGDRIYEQY TRBV6-6 NA 13
ASSLRMNTEAF TRBV7-3 NA 11